Sequencing of this T cell receptor (beta chain) was carried out in a study of blood T cell repertoires in COVID-19. Sequenced by immunoSEQ multiplex PCR; TCRdb stores in-frame clones only, minus some. The sample has hundreds of thousands of clones; roughly 85% are singletons. This CDR3 has 16 residues. V shed 2 bases, J shed 2 bases, and the junction held 1 base outside the gene matches. CDR1 is LGHNA and CDR2 is YSLEER in the germline V gene. Sequences were obtained from peripheral blood. This clonotype was sampled from a man aged 40-49 years with acute or convalescent COVID-19. The rearrangement uses TRBV4-3 and TRBJ2-1; 12 nucleotides match TRBD2. The CDR3: CASSQRLAGAYNEQFF. For the CDR3, the DNA is TGCGCCAGCAGCCAACGACTAGCGGGGGCCTACAATGAGCAGTTCTTC.